The present T cell receptor beta chain was sequenced within a study of cytomegalovirus exposure and HLA in healthy donors. Across the whole study: Earlier, 110 million or so unique TCR beta sequences were recovered from roughly 180 million T cells by an analysis.

Broader study findings: Judged likely to be a sequencing artifact was a cluster of highly shared sequence variants. A later analysis reported that several of the most significant clusters appeared to be linked to common viral pathogens, among them Epstein-Barr virus.

The PCR employed 60 Vbeta primers together with 13 Jbeta primers. Generated by immunoSEQ multiplex PCR, the TCRdb table keeps only in-frame clones and is missing some. Seen here are over 150,000 clones, 70% to 80% observed once, and the top ten hold roughly 7.1%. The CDR3 runs 15 residues. The V gene's germline CDR1 is LNHNV and CDR2 YYDKDF (reference sequence). Trimming removed 2 bases from V and 4 bases from J, with 11 bases in between. In the case of this clone: The antigen remains unidentified.

The clonotype was recovered from a man in his thirties or forties in good health and CMV-seropositive. Sequencing input: PBMCs. The genes are TRBV15 and TRBJ1-4, with a weak D call TRBD1 (6 bases). The CDR3 region is CATSRPSGVNEKLFF. CDR3 DNA: TGTGCCACCAGCAGACCGTCAGGGGTTAATGAAAAACTGTTTTTT. Drawing the rest from reference TRBV15 and TRBJ1-4, the complete variable domain is DAMVIQNPRYQVTQFGKPVTLSCSQTLNHNVMYWYQQKSSQAPKLLFHYYDKDFNNEADTPDNFQSRRPNTSFCFLDIRSPGLGDTAMYLCATSRPSGVNEKLFFGSGTQLSVL.